The sequence of this TCR beta chain was determined in a study of PD-L1 blockade in urothelial cancer. The wider study: Samples came from 3 weeks, at the second dose, and 6 weeks into treatment.

Using immunoSEQ multiplex PCR, the repertoire was profiled, and TCRdb retains in-frame clones only, with some absent. This sample has some 49,000 clones, with roughly 87% found just once. The CDR3 spans 19 residues. V dropped 0 bases and J dropped 7 bases, with 25 bases sitting between them. Germline CDR1 reads MGHRA; CDR2 reads YSYEKL. This chain connects TRBV4-1 to TRBJ2-1; D may be TRBD2 (5 bases). This receptor was taken from a man in his fifties or sixties with urothelial cancer. This material consisted of PBMCs, taken around atezolizumab (anti-PD-L1) treatment. CDR3 nucleotide sequence: TGCGCCAGCAGCCAAGATCCCCTCTCTAAGCGGAGGTTAAGGAATGAGCAGTTCTTC. It translates to CASSQDPLSKRRLRNEQFF.